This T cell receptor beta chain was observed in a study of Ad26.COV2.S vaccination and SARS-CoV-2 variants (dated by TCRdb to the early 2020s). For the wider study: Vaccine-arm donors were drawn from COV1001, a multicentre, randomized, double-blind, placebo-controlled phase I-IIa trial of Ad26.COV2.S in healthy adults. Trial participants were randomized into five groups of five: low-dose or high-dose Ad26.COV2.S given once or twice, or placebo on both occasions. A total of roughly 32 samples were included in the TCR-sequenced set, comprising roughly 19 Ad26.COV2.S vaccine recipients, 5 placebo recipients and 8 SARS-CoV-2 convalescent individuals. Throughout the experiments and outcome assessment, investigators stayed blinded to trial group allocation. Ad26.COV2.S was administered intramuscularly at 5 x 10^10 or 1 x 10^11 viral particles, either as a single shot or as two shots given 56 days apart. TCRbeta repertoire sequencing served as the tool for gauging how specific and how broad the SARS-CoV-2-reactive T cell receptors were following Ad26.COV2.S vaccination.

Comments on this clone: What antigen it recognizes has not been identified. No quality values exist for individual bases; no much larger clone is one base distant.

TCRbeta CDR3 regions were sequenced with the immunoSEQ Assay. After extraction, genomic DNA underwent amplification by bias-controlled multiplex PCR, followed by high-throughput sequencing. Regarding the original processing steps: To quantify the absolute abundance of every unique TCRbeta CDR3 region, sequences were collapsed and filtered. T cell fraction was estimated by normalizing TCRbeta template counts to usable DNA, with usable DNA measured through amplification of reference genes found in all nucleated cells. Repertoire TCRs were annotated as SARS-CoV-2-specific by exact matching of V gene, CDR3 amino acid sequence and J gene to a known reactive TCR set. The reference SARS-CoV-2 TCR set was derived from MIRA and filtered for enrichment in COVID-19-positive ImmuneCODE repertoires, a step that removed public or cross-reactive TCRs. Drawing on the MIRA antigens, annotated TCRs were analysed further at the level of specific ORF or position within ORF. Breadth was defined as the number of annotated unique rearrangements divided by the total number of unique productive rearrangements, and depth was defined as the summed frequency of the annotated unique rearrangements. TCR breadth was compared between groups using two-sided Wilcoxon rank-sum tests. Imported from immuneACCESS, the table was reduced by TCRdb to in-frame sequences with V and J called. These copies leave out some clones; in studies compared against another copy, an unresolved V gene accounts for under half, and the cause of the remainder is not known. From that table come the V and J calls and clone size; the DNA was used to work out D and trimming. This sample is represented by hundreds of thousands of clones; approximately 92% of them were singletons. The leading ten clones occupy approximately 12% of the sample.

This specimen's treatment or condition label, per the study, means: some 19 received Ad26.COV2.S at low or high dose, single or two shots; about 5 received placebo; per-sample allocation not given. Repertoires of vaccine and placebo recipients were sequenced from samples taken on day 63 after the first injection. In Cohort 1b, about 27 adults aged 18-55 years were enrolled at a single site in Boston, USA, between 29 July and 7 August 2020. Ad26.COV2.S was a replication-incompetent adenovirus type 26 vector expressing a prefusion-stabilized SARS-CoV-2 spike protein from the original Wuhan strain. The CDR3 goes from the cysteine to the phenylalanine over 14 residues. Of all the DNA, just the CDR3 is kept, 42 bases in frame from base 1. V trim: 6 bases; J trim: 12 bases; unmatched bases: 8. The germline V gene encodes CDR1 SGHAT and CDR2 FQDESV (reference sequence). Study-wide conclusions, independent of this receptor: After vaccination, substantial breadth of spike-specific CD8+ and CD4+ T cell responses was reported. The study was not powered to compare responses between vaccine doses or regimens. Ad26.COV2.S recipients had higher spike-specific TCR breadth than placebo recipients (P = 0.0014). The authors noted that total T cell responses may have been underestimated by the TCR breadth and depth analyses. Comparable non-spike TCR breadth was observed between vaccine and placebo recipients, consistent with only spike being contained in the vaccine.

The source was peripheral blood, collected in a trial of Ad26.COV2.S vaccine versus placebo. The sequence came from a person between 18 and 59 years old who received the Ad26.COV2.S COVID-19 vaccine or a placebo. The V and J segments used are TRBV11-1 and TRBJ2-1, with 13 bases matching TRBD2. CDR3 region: CASRPGLAGFGQFF. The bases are TGTGCCAGCAGGCCGGGACTAGCGGGATTCGGGCAGTTCTTC.